This T cell receptor beta chain stems from a study of cytomegalovirus exposure and HLA in healthy donors. General study points: The authors judged a highly shared variant cluster likely a sequencing artifact. The study put 150 to 200 TCR beta chains on its list as cytomegalovirus-associated. Later analysis identified 15,000 to 20,000 TCR beta sequences associated with HLA alleles, using a false discovery rate threshold of 0.05.

Of note for this clone: Its matching antigen is unknown.

V dropped 5 bases and J dropped 4 bases, with 11 bases sitting between them. Germline CDR1 and CDR2: MNHNS and SASEGT. The CDR3 loop spans 13 amino acids. PCR was performed using 60 Vbeta and 13 Jbeta primers. Here immunoSEQ multiplex PCR was the method, and the copy in TCRdb shows in-frame clones only, minus some. The sample has 200,000 to 250,000 clones, approximately 70% seen once. Sequencing was performed on PBMCs. This clonotype was obtained from a woman in her twenties or thirties in good health and CMV-seronegative. The V call is TRBV6-1, the J call TRBJ1-2; D may be TRBD1 (5 bases). The CDR3 region is CASSMTDTYGYTF. The CDR3 DNA is TGTGCCAGCAGTATGACAGATACCTATGGCTACACCTTC.